This T cell receptor (beta chain) came from a study of T cells in localized non-small cell lung cancer. General observations from the study: Across samples, adjacent lung featured a median around 55 of the top 100 tumor clones.

Measured with immunoSEQ multiplex PCR; TCRdb has only the in-frame clones, and not every one. The repertoire includes tens of thousands of clones, around nine tenths of them detected once, and 4% to 4.5% sits in the top ten. Per the germline V gene, CDR1 is MNHNS and CDR2 is SASEGT. Trimming took 6 bases from V and 6 from J, leaving 15 bases between them. The CDR3 has 14 residues. Comments on this clone: Antigen: not known.

The sequence was obtained from a woman aged 35-75 years with stage I lung adenocarcinoma. The chain couples TRBV6-1 to TRBJ1-5, with D tentatively TRBD1 (6 bases). Sequencing was performed on peripheral blood, taken before any cancer treatment. The CDR3 sequence: CASSTGTLGQPQHF. The CDR3 bases are TGTGCCAGCAGCACCGGGACATTAGGTCAGCCCCAGCATTTT.